This section outlines one T cell receptor (beta chain) sequence together with its context. The V gene's germline CDR1 is LGHNA and CDR2 YNFKEQ. Deletions cut 0 bases from V and 0 bases from J, with 19 bases between. The length of the CDR3 is 19 residues. The sample comes from a study of shared clonotypes between healthy human individuals. Profiled with immunoSEQ multiplex PCR; TCRdb holds only in-frame clones, not every one. The sample yields roughly 2 million clones, 90% to 97% seen once. The sample consisted of naive CD4+ T cells sorted from blood. The subset here: CD45RA+ positively selected. The TCR sequence derives from a man aged 18 to 29 in good health. The rearrangement uses TRBV4-2 and TRBJ2-3; D is perhaps TRBD2 (5 bases). As DNA, the CDR3 is TGTGCCAGCAGCCAAGAGACTTGGACTGGGTGGAGTAGCACAGATACGCAGTATTTT. Amino acids: CASSQETWTGWSSTDTQYF.